Each of the 20 T cell receptor beta chains below was sequenced from the same sample in a study of blood T cell repertoires in COVID-19. Measured with immunoSEQ multiplex PCR; TCRdb has only the in-frame clones, and not every one. The sample records approximately 60,000 clones, about four fifths being singletons. The source material was peripheral blood. These receptors all come from a man between 65 and 79 years old with active COVID-19.

The rearrangement links TRBV5-8 to TRBJ1-1; the match to TRBD1 covers 7 bases. The V segment lost 0 bases and the J segment 6 bases; nucleotides outside the gene matches: 11. The germline gives CDR1 SGHTS, CDR2 YDEGEE. This CDR3 has 16 amino acids. CDR3 in amino acids: CASSLEGAGAVAEAFF. CDR3 DNA: TGTGCCAGCAGCTTGGAGGGGGCAGGGGCGGTGGCTGAAGCTTTCTTT.

This chain joins TRBV7-3 and TRBJ1-3; D uncertain. V lost 3 bases to trimming and J lost 4 bases, with 7 bases between them. Germline CDR1 SGHTA, CDR2 FQGTGA. This CDR3 spans 13 amino acids. CDR3 protein: CASSFFRGNTIYF. For the CDR3, the DNA is TGTGCCAGCAGCTTCTTCCGGGGAAACACCATATATTTT. Full variable domain (rest looked up from reference TRBV7-3 and TRBJ1-3): GAGVSQTPSNKVTEKGKYVELRCDPISGHTALYWYRQSLGQGPEFLIYFQGTGAADDSGLPNDRFFAVRPEGSVSTLKIQRTERGDSAVYLCASSFFRGNTIYFGEGSWLTVV.

This clone was seen a single time. The chain joins TRBV10-3 to TRBJ2-7, with 9 bases lining up with TRBD2. CDR1 and CDR2 (germline): ENHRY, SYGVKD. This CDR3 contains 13 residues. V lost 10 bases, J lost 7 bases, and 11 bases stayed unmatched. CDR3 nucleotide sequence: TGTGCCACCTTGGTAGCGGGAGCGGGGGAGCAGTACTTC. This translates into CATLVAGAGEQYF.

This clone appeared a few times. V usage is TRBV7-2 and J usage is TRBJ1-1; D is uncertain. Germline V gene lookup returns CDR1 SGHTA and CDR2 FQGNSA. Deletions cut 5 bases from V and 7 bases from J, with 8 bases between. This CDR3 is built from 11 residues. For the CDR3, the DNA is TGTGCCAGCAGCATACAGATTGAAGCTTTCTTT. Translating it yields CASSIQIEAFF.

The CDR3 region has the DNA TGTGCCAGCAGCTTAGGCCCCGGGACTAGCGGGAGGGAAGATACGCAGTATTTT. Residues: CASSLGPGTSGREDTQYF. This chain uses TRBV7-2 with TRBJ2-3; 16 bases align to TRBD2. This CDR3 comprises 18 residues. V was pared by 1 base and J by 5 bases, with 6 bases of the junction left unmatched. Per germline, CDR1 SGHTA and CDR2 FQGNSA.

The V and J genes are TRBV4-1 and TRBJ2-1; 8 bases map to TRBD1. Trimming at V came to 4 bases and at J to 3 bases, leaving 5 bases not matched to a gene. Looked up from germline, CDR1 is MGHRA and CDR2 is YSYEKL. CDR3 length: 15 residues. CDR3 sequence (DNA): TGCGCCAGCAGCCCGACCACAGGGGGCTACAATGAGCAGTTCTTC. Its translation: CASSPTTGGYNEQFF.

DNA of the CDR3: TGTGCCACCAGCCCAAGAACAGGGGACGGAGAGACCCAGTACTTC. It specifies CATSPRTGDGETQYF. V gene TRBV15 combines with J gene TRBJ2-5, with 7 bases that match TRBD1. This CDR3 contains 15 residues. J gave up 4 bases and V 5 bases, and 10 bases lay outside the gene matches. Germline V gene lookup returns CDR1 LNHNV and CDR2 YYDKDF (reference sequence).

This clone was seen a single time. This chain joins TRBV7-9 and TRBJ2-7; the D gene is possibly TRBD1 (5 bases). V gave up 6 bases and J gave up 3 bases, with 15 bases separating them. This CDR3 comprises 14 residues. From germline, CDR1 is SEHNR and CDR2 FQNEAQ (reference sequence). CDR3 in amino acids: CASSDSYLDYEQYF. Here the CDR3 DNA reads TGTGCCAGCAGTGACAGCTATTTAGACTACGAGCAGTACTTC.

The chain employs TRBV6-5 and TRBJ1-5; a possible D gene is TRBD1 (6 bases). Trimming shortened V by 6 bases and J by 3 bases, and 12 bases separated the two germline ends. Germline CDR1 reads MNHEY; CDR2 reads SVGAGI. The CDR3 spans 14 residues. This CDR3 is CASRVTGFNQPQHF. DNA of the CDR3: TGTGCCAGCAGAGTAACAGGGTTCAATCAGCCCCAGCATTTT.

The chain has TRBV9 and TRBJ2-3, with TRBD2 identical over 8 bases. Trimming cost V 4 bases and J 0 bases; bases outside gene matches: 7. The germline V gene has CDR1 SGDLS and CDR2 YYNGEE. This CDR3 spans 16 amino acids. As DNA, the CDR3 is TGTGCCAGCAGCCCGGCGGGGGGCGGGAGCACAGATACGCAGTATTTT. The encoded protein is CASSPAGGGSTDTQYF.

With respect to this clone: This CDR3 is also generated by other DNA sequences in the sample. The genes are TRBV28 and TRBJ2-2; D uncertain. CDR3 length equals 12 residues. Trimming cost V 8 bases and J 5 bases, with 9 bases left between them. The germline V gene has CDR1 MDHEN and CDR2 SYDVKM. This chain's CDR3 is CASAVGTGELFF. The DNA of the CDR3 is TGTGCCAGCGCGGTCGGGACCGGGGAGCTGTTTTTT.

The rearrangement joins TRBV27 to TRBJ2-7, with a possible D match to TRBD1 (6 bases). Germline loops: CDR1 MNHEY, CDR2 SMNVEV (reference sequence). This CDR3 contains 14 residues. V was trimmed by 4 bases and J by 4 bases, leaving 14 bases between them. CDR3 amino acids: CASSSTGAGYEQYF. CDR3 nucleotide sequence: TGTGCCAGCAGTTCGACAGGTGCTGGTTACGAGCAGTACTTC.

The chain joins TRBV4-1 to TRBJ2-7; 11 bases agree with TRBD2. This CDR3 comprises 19 residues. Trimming removed 2 bases from V and 3 bases from J; junction bases left unmatched: 15. Looked up from germline, CDR1 is MGHRA and CDR2 is YSYEKL. CDR3 protein: CASSQHGVVTSGSGYEQYF. In nucleotides, the CDR3 is TGCGCCAGCAGCCAACATGGGGTGGTTACTAGCGGGAGCGGCTACGAGCAGTACTTC.

This clone was recorded once. The chain couples TRBV3-1 (or the pseudogene TRBV3-2) to TRBJ1-5; TRBD1 agrees at 7 bases. The CDR3 spans 14 residues. The V segment lost 4 bases and the J segment 1 base; nucleotides outside the gene matches: 1. CDR1 is LGHDT, CDR2 YNNKEL, per germline (reference sequence). CDR3 sequence (DNA): TGTGCCAGCAGCCGGGGACAGAGCAATCAGCCCCAGCATTTT. This codes for CASSRGQSNQPQHF.

The rearrangement links TRBV5-4 to TRBJ1-1; no definite D call. The CDR3 covers 13 residues. From germline, CDR1 is SGHNT and CDR2 YYREEE (reference sequence). The ends were cut back, 1 base at V and 0 bases at J, with 4 bases in the middle. The CDR3 region is CASSLQMNTEAFF. CDR3 nucleotides: TGTGCCAGCAGCTTGCAGATGAACACTGAAGCTTTCTTT.

V usage is TRBV11-1 and J usage is TRBJ2-1, with D uncertain. This CDR3 spans 11 amino acids. With 3 bases removed from V and 12 bases from J, the gap between germline ends came to 9 bases. The germline V gene has CDR1 SGHAT and CDR2 FQDESV (reference sequence). In DNA form, the CDR3 reads TGTGCCAGCAGCTTGACCACGGGGCAGTTCTTC. Protein: CASSLTTGQFF.

This chain connects TRBV6-1 to TRBJ2-5; TRBD2 might be the D (6 bases). The CDR3 length is 15 residues. The V gene lost 2 bases and the J gene lost 5 bases, with 15 bases spanning the gap. The germline V gene encodes CDR1 MNHNS and CDR2 SASEGT. CDR3 amino acids: CASSESYGRYETQYF. CDR3 nucleotide sequence: TGTGCCAGCAGTGAATCATACGGGAGATACGAGACCCAGTACTTC.

The table lists this clone with a few counts. V usage is TRBV2 and J usage is TRBJ1-2, with 8 bases that match TRBD1. V was pared by 4 bases and J by 2 bases, with 0 bases of the junction left unmatched. The CDR3 totals 13 residues. Germline-derived CDR1 and CDR2 are SNHLY and FYNNEI. CDR3 DNA: TGTGCCAGCAGTGGGACAGGGAACTATGGCTACACCTTC. Amino acid sequence: CASSGTGNYGYTF.

This clone was counted a single time. This sequence joins TRBV4-3 and TRBJ2-6; 7 nucleotides line up with TRBD1. Germline trimming cut 0 bases from V and 0 bases from J; bases unmatched to any gene: 8. Germline CDR1 is LGHNA and CDR2 is YSLEER. CDR3 length equals 19 residues. CDR3 in amino acids: CASSQEVGTADSGANVLTF. In DNA form, the CDR3 reads TGCGCCAGCAGCCAAGAGGTGGGGACAGCGGACTCTGGGGCCAACGTCCTGACTTTC.

This clone has only a few counts. The rearrangement links TRBV28 to TRBJ2-7; tentatively, D is TRBD1 (6 bases). The germline gives CDR1 MDHEN, CDR2 SYDVKM. This CDR3 region has 15 residues. V gave up 5 bases and J gave up 3 bases, with 17 bases separating them. The DNA of the CDR3 is TGTGCCAGCAGTCCCTCATCCAGGGGATACTACGAGCAGTACTTC. This sequence encodes CASSPSSRGYYEQYF.